This T cell receptor (beta chain) was captured by sequencing in a study of blood T cells in healthy people across ages. For the second PCR, which ran for about 6 to 11 cycles, a sample-barcoded 5' primer and a J-beta primer mix were used. One entry per CDR3 protein, called by TCRdb with MiXCR from the 5' RACE reads. Of 1.8 million or so distinct CDR3 sequences in the sample, around 42% were seen once. V was shortened by 4 bases and J by 1 base, with 8 bases between the two germline ends. The length of the CDR3 is 12 residues. Germline-derived CDR1 and CDR2 are SQVTM and ANQGSEA. This chain connects TRBV29-1 to TRBJ2-7, with D possibly TRBD1 on 5 matching bases. The sequenced sample was blood. The sequence was collected from a human donor in good health. CDR3 DNA: TGCAGCGTTGTCAGGGATTCCTACGAGCAGTACTTC. Its protein product is CSVVRDSYEQYF.